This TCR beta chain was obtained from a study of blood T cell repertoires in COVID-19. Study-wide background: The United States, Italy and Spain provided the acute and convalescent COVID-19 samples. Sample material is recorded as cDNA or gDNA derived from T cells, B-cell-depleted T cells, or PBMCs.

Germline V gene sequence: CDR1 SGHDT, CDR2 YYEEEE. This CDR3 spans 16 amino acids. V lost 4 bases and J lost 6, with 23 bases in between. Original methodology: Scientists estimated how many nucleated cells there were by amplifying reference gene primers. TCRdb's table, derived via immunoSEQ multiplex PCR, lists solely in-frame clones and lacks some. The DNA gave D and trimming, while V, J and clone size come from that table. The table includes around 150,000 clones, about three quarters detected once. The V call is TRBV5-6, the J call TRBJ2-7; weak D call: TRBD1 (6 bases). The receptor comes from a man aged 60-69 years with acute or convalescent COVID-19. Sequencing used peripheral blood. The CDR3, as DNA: TGTGCCAGCAGCGTTCAATGGGGAAACAGGGTACGCGAGCAGTACTTC. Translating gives CASSVQWGNRVREQYF.